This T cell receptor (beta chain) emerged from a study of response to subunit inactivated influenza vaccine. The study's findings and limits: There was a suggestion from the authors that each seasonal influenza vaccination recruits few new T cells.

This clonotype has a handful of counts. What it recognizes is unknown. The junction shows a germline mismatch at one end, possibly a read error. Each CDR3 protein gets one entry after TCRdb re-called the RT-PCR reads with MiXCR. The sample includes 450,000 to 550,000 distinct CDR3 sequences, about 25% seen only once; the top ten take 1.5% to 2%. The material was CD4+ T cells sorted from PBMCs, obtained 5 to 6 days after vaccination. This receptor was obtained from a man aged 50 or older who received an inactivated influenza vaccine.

DNA for the CDR3: TGTGCCAGCAGCCAGGACAGAAGCTCCTACGAGCAGTACTTC. It codes for CASSQDRSSYEQYF. The chain combines TRBV4-3 with TRBJ2-7; D might be TRBD1 (6 bases). The CDR3 is made up of 14 amino acids. Germline values: CDR1 LGHNA, CDR2 YSLEER.